This T cell receptor beta chain was identified during a study of T cells in localized non-small cell lung cancer. Study-wide points: Median detection of top 100 tumor clones in adjacent lung was 57 clones. Maximal T cell clonality occurred in uninvolved adjacent lung, with tumor ranking below it. Sequencing involved a lone tumor region, leaving heterogeneity possible.

Germline CDR1 DFQATT, CDR2 SNEGSKA (reference sequence). This CDR3 contains 11 residues. Trimming left V 3 bases short and J 3 bases short, with 5 bases between. Data came from immunoSEQ multiplex PCR; TCRdb stores just in-frame clones and leaves some out. The sample lists about 78,000 clones, approximately 84% seen once, with 2.8% in the top ten. This clone showed up many times. Its target is unknown. The clonotype comes from a man aged 40-75 years with stage I lung adenocarcinoma. Sequencing used peripheral blood, obtained before any cancer treatment. The chain carries TRBV20-1 and TRBJ2-5; D not certain. CDR3 in DNA: TGCAGTGCTAGCCCTAAAGAGACCCAGTACTTC. As protein: CSASPKETQYF.